This T cell receptor (beta chain) originates from a study of cytomegalovirus exposure and HLA in healthy donors. The PCR was carried out with 60 Vbeta primers and 13 Jbeta primers. Repertoires were generated with immunoSEQ multiplex PCR, while TCRdb's copy carries only in-frame clones and drops some. The data hold about 160,000 clones, with more than 80% observed a single time. V lost 0 bases to trimming and J lost 6 bases, with 13 bases between them. Germline V gene data show CDR1 as SGHRS and CDR2 as YFSETQ. The CDR3 loop spans 14 amino acids. On this clone: As yet, its antigen is unknown.

Regarding the study as a whole: The presence/absence work took it that sequencing depth was about the same across donors. The number of N-insertions in an Asian-associated ancestry cluster was reportedly below the approximately 680-donor mean in a later analysis.

This chain uses TRBV5-1 with TRBJ2-7; D gene uncertain. The TCR sequence derives from a young woman in good health and CMV-seronegative. Sample: PBMCs. CDR3 sequence reads: CASSLGRPSGEQYF. The CDR3 DNA reads TGCGCCAGCAGCTTGGGGCGGCCTTCTGGCGAGCAGTACTTC. The entire variable domain, with the rest obtained from reference TRBV5-1 and TRBJ2-7, is as follows: KAGVTQTPRYLIKTRGQQVTLSCSPISGHRSVSWYQQTPGQGLQFLFEYFSETQRNKGNFPGRFSGRQFSNSRSEMNVSTLELGDSALYLCASSLGRPSGEQYFGPGTRLTVT.